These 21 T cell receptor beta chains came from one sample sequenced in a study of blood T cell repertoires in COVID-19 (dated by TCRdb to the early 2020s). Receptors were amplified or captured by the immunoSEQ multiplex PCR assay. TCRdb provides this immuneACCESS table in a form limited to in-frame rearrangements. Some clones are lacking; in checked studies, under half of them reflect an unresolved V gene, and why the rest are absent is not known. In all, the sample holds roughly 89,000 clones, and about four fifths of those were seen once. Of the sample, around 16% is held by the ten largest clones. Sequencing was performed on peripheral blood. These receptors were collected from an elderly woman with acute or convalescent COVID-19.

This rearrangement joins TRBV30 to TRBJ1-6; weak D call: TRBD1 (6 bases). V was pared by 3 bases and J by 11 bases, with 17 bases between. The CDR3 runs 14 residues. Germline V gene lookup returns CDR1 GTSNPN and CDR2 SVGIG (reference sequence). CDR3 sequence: CAWSTGTQLPPLHF. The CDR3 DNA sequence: TGTGCCTGGAGCACCGGGACACAATTGCCACCCCTCCACTTT.

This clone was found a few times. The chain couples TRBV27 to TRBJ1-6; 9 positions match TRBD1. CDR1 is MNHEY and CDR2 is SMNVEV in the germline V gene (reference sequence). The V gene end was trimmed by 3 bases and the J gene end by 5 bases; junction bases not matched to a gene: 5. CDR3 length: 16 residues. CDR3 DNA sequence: TGTGCCAGCAGTTTCGGACAGGGGACAAATAATTCACCCCTCCACTTT. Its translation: CASSFGQGTNNSPLHF.

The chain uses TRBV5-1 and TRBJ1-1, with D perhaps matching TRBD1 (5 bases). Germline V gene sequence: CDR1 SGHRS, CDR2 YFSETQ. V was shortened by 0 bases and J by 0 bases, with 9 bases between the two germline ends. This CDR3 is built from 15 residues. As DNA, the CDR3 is TGCGCCAGCAGCTTGGCCGCGGGGCTGAACACTGAAGCTTTCTTT. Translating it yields CASSLAAGLNTEAFF.

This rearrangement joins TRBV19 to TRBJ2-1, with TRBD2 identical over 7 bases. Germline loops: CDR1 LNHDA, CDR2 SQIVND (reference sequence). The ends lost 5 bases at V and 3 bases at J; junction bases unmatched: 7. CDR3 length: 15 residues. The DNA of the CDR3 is TGTGCCAGTAGTCTGTGGGGGGGAATCTACAATGAGCAGTTCTTC. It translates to CASSLWGGIYNEQFF. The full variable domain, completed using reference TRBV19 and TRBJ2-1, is DGGITQSPKYLFRKEGQNVTLSCEQNLNHDAMYWYRQDPGQGLRLIYYSQIVNDFQKGDIAEGYSVSREKKESFPLTVTSAQKNPTAFYLCASSLWGGIYNEQFFGPGTRLTVL.

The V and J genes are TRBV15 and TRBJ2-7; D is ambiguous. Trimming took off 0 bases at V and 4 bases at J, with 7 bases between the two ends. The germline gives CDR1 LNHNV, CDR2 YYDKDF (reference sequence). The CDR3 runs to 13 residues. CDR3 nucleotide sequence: TGTGCCACCAGCAGAGATAAAGAGTACGAGCAGTACTTC. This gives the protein CATSRDKEYEQYF.

CDR3 nucleotides: TGTGCCAGCAGCGCAGAAAATTCAGGGGGCGGTGGCTACACCTTC. As protein: CASSAENSGGGGYTF. The chain links TRBV2 to TRBJ1-2; 8 positions agree with TRBD1. This CDR3 region has 15 residues. Germline CDR1 SNHLY, CDR2 FYNNEI. Trimming removed 6 bases from V and 7 bases from J; junction bases left unmatched: 13.

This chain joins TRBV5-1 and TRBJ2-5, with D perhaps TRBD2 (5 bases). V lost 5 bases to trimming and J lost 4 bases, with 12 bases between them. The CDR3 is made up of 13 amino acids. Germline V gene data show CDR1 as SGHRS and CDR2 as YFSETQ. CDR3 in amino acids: CASREAVGETQYF. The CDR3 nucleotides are TGCGCCAGCAGAGAAGCGGTGGGAGAGACCCAGTACTTC.

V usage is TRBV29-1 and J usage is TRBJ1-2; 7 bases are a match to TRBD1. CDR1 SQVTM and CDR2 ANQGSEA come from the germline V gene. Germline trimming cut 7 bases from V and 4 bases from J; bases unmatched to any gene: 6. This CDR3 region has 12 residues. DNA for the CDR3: TGCAGCGCCGCGGGACAGCTCTATGGCTACACCTTC. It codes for CSAAGQLYGYTF.

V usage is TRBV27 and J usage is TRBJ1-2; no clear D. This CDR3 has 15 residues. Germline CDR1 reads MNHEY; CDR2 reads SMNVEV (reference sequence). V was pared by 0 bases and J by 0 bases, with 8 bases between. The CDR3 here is CASSLSRVANYGYTF. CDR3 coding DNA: TGTGCCAGCAGTTTATCCCGGGTCGCTAACTATGGCTACACCTTC.

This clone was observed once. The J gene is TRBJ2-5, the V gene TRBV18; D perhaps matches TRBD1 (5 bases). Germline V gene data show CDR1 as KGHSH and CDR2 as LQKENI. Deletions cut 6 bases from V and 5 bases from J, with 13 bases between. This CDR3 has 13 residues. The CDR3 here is CASSRKGQETQYF. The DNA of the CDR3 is TGTGCCAGCTCCCGGAAGGGGCAGGAGACCCAGTACTTC. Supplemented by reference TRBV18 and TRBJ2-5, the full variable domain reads NAGVMQNPRHLVRRRGQEARLRCSPMKGHSHVYWYRQLPEEGLKFMVYLQKENIIDESGMPKERFSAEFPKEGPSILRIQQVVRGDSAAYFCASSRKGQETQYFGPGTRLLVL.

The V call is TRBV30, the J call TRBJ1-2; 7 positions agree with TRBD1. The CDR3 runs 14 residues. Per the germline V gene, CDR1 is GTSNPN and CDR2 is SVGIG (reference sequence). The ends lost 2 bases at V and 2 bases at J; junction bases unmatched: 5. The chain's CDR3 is CAWSREQGNYGYTF. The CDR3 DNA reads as TGTGCCTGGAGTCGTGAACAGGGGAACTATGGCTACACCTTC.

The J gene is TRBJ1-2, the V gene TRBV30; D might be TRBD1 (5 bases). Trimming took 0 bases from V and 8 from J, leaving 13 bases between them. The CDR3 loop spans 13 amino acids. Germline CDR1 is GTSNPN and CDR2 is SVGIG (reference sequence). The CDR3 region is CAWSVSGPGGYTF. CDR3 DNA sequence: TGTGCCTGGAGTGTCTCAGGGCCAGGGGGCTACACCTTC.

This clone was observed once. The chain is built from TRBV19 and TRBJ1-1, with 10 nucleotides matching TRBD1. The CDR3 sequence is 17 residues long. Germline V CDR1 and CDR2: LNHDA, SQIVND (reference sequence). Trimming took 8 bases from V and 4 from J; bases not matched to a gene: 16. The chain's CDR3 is CASSRRGTGAMGTEAFF. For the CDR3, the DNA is TGTGCCAGTTCCCGCCGTGGGACAGGGGCTATGGGCACTGAAGCTTTCTTT.

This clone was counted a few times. The DNA of the CDR3 is TGTGCCAGCAGCGGGACAGGGGCGACCAATCAGCCCCAGCATTTT. This translates into CASSGTGATNQPQHF. The chain has TRBV6-2 or TRBV6-3 and TRBJ1-5, with 10 bases identical to TRBD1. The CDR3 consists of 15 residues. From germline, CDR1 is MNHEY and CDR2 SVGEGT. V trimming: 6 bases; J trimming: 3 bases; junction bases outside the gene matches: 5.

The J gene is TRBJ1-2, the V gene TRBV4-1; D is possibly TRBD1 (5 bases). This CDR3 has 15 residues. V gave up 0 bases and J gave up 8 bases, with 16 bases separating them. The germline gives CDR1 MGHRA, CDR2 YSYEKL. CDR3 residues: CASSQDGRDSSGYTF. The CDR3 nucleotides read TGCGCCAGCAGCCAAGACGGAAGGGACTCCTCAGGCTACACCTTC.

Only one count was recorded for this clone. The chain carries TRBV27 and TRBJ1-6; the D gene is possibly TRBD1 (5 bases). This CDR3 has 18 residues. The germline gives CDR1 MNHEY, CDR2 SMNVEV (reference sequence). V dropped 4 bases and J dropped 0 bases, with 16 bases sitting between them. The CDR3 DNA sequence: TGTGCCAGCAGTTGGGGGGGATCCGGAAGCTCCTATAATTCACCCCTCCACTTT. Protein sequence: CASSWGGSGSSYNSPLHF.

The CDR3, as DNA: TGTGCCAGCAGCTTCTCCGGCTACAATGAGCAGTTCTTC. Its protein product is CASSFSGYNEQFF. The chain links TRBV2 to TRBJ2-1; D remains ambiguous. The V end was cut by 6 bases, the J end by 3 bases, with 9 bases between. The germline V gene has CDR1 SNHLY and CDR2 FYNNEI. This CDR3 spans 13 amino acids.

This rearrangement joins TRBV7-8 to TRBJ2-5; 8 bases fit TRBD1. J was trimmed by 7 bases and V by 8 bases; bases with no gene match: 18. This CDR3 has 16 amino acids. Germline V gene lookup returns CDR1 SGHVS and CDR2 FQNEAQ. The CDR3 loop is CASFPDRTGSSGTQYF. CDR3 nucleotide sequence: TGTGCCAGCTTCCCCGACCGGACAGGGTCGAGTGGGACCCAGTACTTC. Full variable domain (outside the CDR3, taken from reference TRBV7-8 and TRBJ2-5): GAGVSQSPRYKVAKRGQDVALRCDPISGHVSLFWYQQALGQGPEFLTYFQNEAQLDKSGLPSDRFFAERPEGSVSTLKIQRTQQEDSAVYLCASFPDRTGSSGTQYFGPGTRLLVL.

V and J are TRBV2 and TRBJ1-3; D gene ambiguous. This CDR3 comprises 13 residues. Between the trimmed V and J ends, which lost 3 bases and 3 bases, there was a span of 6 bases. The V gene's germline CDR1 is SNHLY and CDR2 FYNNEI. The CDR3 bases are TGTGCCAGCAGTGACGGGTATGGAAACACCATATATTTT. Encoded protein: CASSDGYGNTIYF.

This chain's CDR3 is CASSYSDRGGNTIYF. The CDR3 DNA reads as TGTGCCAGCAGTTACTCGGACAGGGGCGGAAACACCATATATTTT. The rearrangement links TRBV6-6 to TRBJ1-3; the match to TRBD1 covers 9 bases. Germline values: CDR1 MNHNY, CDR2 SVGAGI (reference sequence). Germline trimming cut 0 bases from V and 4 bases from J; bases unmatched to any gene: 1. This CDR3 is built from 15 residues.

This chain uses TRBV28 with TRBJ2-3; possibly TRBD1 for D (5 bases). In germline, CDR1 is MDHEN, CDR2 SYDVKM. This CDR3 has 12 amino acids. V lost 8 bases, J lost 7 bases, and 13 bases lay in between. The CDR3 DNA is TGTGCCAGCCGTGGGGCGGTCTATACGCAGTATTTT. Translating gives CASRGAVYTQYF.